The sequence of this TCR beta chain was determined in a study of blood T cell repertoires in COVID-19 (dated by TCRdb to 2020 to 2022). Notes on the research overall: Collaborator samples came from the United States, Italy and Spain and covered acute and convalescent phases of COVID-19. The samples were drawn from the first 160 participants of the ongoing ImmuneRACE study and from 950 to 1,500 subjects provided by 6 global collaborators. Deeply sampled blood TCRbeta repertoires from subjects exposed to, actively infected with, or recovered from COVID-19 were included in the dataset. The material from the prospective study consisted of cDNA or gDNA derived from T cells, B-cell-depleted T cells, or PBMCs. The repertoires were made available in a free public database intended to serve as a resource for research on the immune response to SARS-CoV-2. A de-identified subject ID, COVID-19 status, age in years and sex were almost always included in the sample metadata. HLA class I and class II types, where available, came from metadata supplied by the sample provider rather than from assay-based typing. The paper as a whole reports these results and caveats: The quantity of clinical and demographic metadata differed by source and by participant and was supplied without curation.

Collaborating institutions collected whole blood in K2EDTA tubes following their own protocols. For TCRbeta analysis, collaborator samples were shipped as frozen whole blood, as isolated PBMCs, or as DNA extracted from either sample type. TCRbeta CDR3 regions were amplified from genomic DNA using the immunoSEQ Assay, a bias-controlled multiplex PCR. The authors' pipeline ran thus. The number of nucleated cells in each sample was estimated by amplification of reference gene primers within the assay. To quantify the absolute abundance of each unique TCRbeta CDR3 rearrangement, sequence reads were collapsed and filtered. For each sample, productive Simpson clonality was calculated as the square root of Simpson's diversity index across productive rearrangements. TCRdb took over this immuneACCESS table, retaining in-frame rearrangements with V and J assigned. Such tables are incomplete; in checked studies, under half of the missing clones stem from an unresolved V gene, and the remainder is unexplained. The V and J calls and clone size are taken from that table; D and trimming were inferred from the DNA. For this sample there are under 250,000 clones; approximately 84% appear just once. Approximately 8.1% of the sample goes to the ten largest clones.

This clone has just one count. Its antigen remains unidentified. Base qualities are not provided; no much larger clone lies one nucleotide away. Sequenced input: peripheral blood. The receptor was derived from a woman in her fifties or sixties with active or convalescent COVID-19.

The bases are TGCGCCAGCAGCACCGGGACAGGGGATGAAAAACTGTTTTTT. The encoded protein is CASSTGTGDEKLFF. The chain employs TRBV4-1 and TRBJ1-4, with 10 bases in between that match TRBD1. Taken from cysteine to phenylalanine, the CDR3 has 14 residues. The entry retains the CDR3 DNA only, 42 bases that are in frame from base 1. Trimming accounts for 5 bases at V and 6 bases at J, while the number of junction bases matched to no gene is 3. From a lookup of the germline V gene, CDR1 and CDR2 are MGHRA and YSYEKL.